Sequencing of this T cell receptor beta chain was carried out in a study of CD8 T cells in ankylosing spondylitis. The study, taken as a whole, reports: Researchers reportedly found disease-linked clones significantly enriched in matched ankylosing spondylitis synovial fluid. Characteristic of ankylosing spondylitis blood, it appeared, was a TCR beta motif comprising eight highly homologous variants. In synovial fluid and blood from reactive arthritis, some motif variants were previously reported. Disease-linked clones were CD8+ and relatively rare in peripheral blood.

Preparation of TCR beta libraries was done by quantitative 5'-RACE with molecular barcodes. TCRdb re-called the 5' RACE reads through MiXCR, storing one row per CDR3 protein. The sample records about 440,000 distinct CDR3 sequences, roughly 15% being singletons. This clonotype was observed a few times. Its antigen remains unidentified. The CDR3 spans 15 residues. Deletions cut 4 bases from V and 6 bases from J, with 16 bases between. The V gene's germline CDR1 is MGHDK and CDR2 SYGVNS. The rearrangement uses TRBV25-1 and TRBJ2-1; weak D call: TRBD2 (7 bases). The TCR originated in a male donor with ankylosing spondylitis. The sequencing input was blood, either unsorted or a sorted T cell fraction (not recorded which). CDR3 DNA: TGTGCCAGCAGTGTGGCCCTTGGGGGGGCCAATGAGCAGTTCTTC. Amino acids: CASSVALGGANEQFF.